The clone carrying this TCR beta chain was picked up a small number of times. These data belong to a study of PD-1 blockade in classical Hodgkin lymphoma. TCRdb's table, derived via immunoSEQ multiplex PCR, lists solely in-frame clones and lacks some. The sample has tens of thousands of clones; 73% are singletons. Relapse after autologous stem cell transplantation occurred in every patient, and brentuximab vedotin exposure varied. This CDR3 is built from 12 residues. Trimming cost V 6 bases and J 3 bases; bases outside gene matches: 2. Germline V CDR1 and CDR2: MNHEY, SVGAGI. This receptor was taken from a human donor with classical Hodgkin lymphoma. The gene calls are TRBV6-5 and TRBJ2-7; 7 bases are a match to TRBD1. The sample was peripheral blood mononuclear cells (PBMCs), taken before the second cycle of nivolumab. Here the CDR3 DNA reads TGTGCCAGCAGGGACAGGTTCTACGAGCAGTACTTC. Translated: CASRDRFYEQYF.